The 6 T cell receptor beta chains given below trace back to one sample, sequenced in a study of IL-17A CD8 T cells in psoriatic arthritis synovium. Magnetically isolated CD3+ T cells were stimulated roughly 1.4 hours with PMA and ionomycin. Synovial fluid was aspirated from actively inflamed joints of psoriatic arthritis patients. The repertoire was sequenced with immunoSEQ multiplex PCR; TCRdb's copy has only in-frame clones and lacks some. The sample yields over 2,000 clones, 55% to 85% seen once. Specimen: IFN-gamma+ CD8+ T cells from synovial fluid. Subset indicated: IL-17A-IFNgamma+ memory CD8+ (Tc1) cells. These receptors all stem from a human donor with psoriatic arthritis.

V gene TRBV19 combines with J gene TRBJ2-3; 13 bases are shared with TRBD2. Germline V gene sequence: CDR1 LNHDA, CDR2 SQIVND (reference sequence). The J segment lost 4 bases and the V segment lost 4 bases, leaving 2 bases of the junction unmatched. The CDR3 covers 15 residues. In nucleotides, the CDR3 is TGTGCCAGTAGTAGCGGGACTAGCGGGGCAGATACGCAGTATTTT. The encoded protein is CASSSGTSGADTQYF.

The chain has TRBV5-6 and TRBJ2-1, with D unclear. The ends were cut back, 1 base at V and 9 bases at J, with 14 bases in the middle. The CDR3 length is 14 residues. Germline V gene lookup returns CDR1 SGHDT and CDR2 YYEEEE. CDR3 DNA: TGTGCCAGCAGCTTGAGCTTGCGGAGAGGTGAGCAGTTCTTC. Translation gives CASSLSLRRGEQFF.

V is TRBV10-3 and J is TRBJ2-7; tentatively, D is TRBD1 (6 bases). V lost 3 bases to trimming and J lost 2 bases, with 14 bases between them. The V gene's germline CDR1 is ENHRY and CDR2 SYGVKD. The CDR3 has 15 residues. The CDR3 coding sequence is TGTGCCATCAGTGAATCAGGGGAAGGGACCTACGAGCAGTACTTC. Its translation is CAISESGEGTYEQYF.

CDR3 loop: CASKQGGTGLYEQYF. The CDR3, as DNA: TGCGCCAGCAAACAAGGAGGGACAGGGCTGTACGAGCAGTACTTC. This sequence joins TRBV5-1 and TRBJ2-7, with 9 nucleotides matching TRBD1. CDR1 is SGHRS and CDR2 is YFSETQ in the germline V gene. With 6 bases clipped from V and 4 bases from J, the junction kept 11 bases outside the gene matches. This CDR3 is built from 15 residues.

The chain uses TRBV7-9 and TRBJ1-1, with TRBD1 as a possible D gene (5 bases). Trimming took 7 bases from V and 3 from J, leaving 18 bases between them. The CDR3 spans 15 residues. In germline, CDR1 is SEHNR, CDR2 FQNEAQ (reference sequence). CDR3 in amino acids: CASISLTGPYTEAFF. For the CDR3, the DNA is TGTGCCAGCATCTCACTTACAGGACCTTACACTGAAGCTTTCTTT.

The chain links TRBV2 to TRBJ2-7; tentative D call: TRBD1 (6 bases). V was cut by 5 bases and J by 6 bases, with 20 bases left in between. The germline CDR1 and CDR2 sequences are SNHLY and FYNNEI. The CDR3 consists of 15 residues. CDR3 in DNA: TGTGCCAGCAGTCCTCGGGACATCAGTCCATCCGAGCAGTACTTC. This sequence encodes CASSPRDISPSEQYF. Filled out from reference TRBV2 and TRBJ2-7, the complete variable domain reads EPEVTQTPSHQVTQMGQEVILRCVPISNHLYFYWYRQILGQKVEFLVSFYNNEISEKSEIFDDQFSVERPDGSNFTLKIRSTKLEDSAMYFCASSPRDISPSEQYFGPGTRLTVT.